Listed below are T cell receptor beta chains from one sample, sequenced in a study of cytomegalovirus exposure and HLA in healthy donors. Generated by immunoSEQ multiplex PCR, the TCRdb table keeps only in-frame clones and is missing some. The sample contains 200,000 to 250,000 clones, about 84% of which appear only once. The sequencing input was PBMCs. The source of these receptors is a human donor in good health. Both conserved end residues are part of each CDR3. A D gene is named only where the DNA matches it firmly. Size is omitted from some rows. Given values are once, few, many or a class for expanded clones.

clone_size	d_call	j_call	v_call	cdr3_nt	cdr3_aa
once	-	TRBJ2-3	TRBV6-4	TGTGCCAGCAGTGCGCAAAGAGCAGATACGCAGTATTTT	CASSAQRADTQYF
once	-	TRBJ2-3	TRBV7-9	TGTGCCAGCAGCTTAGACAGGGCACCCACAGATACGCAGTATTTT	CASSLDRAPTDTQYF
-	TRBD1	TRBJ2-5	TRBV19	TGTGCCAGTAGTATAGTACAGGGGTTTGGGACCCAGTACTTC	CASSIVQGFGTQYF
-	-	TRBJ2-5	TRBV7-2	TGTGCCAGCAGAGAGAGTGGTGCGGGGCCTGGGGCCCAGTACTTC	CASRESGAGPGAQYF
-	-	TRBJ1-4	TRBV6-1	TGTGCCAGCAGTGAAAGTTCATCAGGAGGGTATTGGAATGAAAAACTGTTTTTT	CASSESSSGGYWNEKLFF
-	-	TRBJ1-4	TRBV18	TGTGCCAGCTCAGGACTCGGAATCCGAAATGAAAAACTGTTTTTT	CASSGLGIRNEKLFF
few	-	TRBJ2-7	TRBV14	TGTGCCAGCAGCCAAGTGGCGGTTCACTACGAGCAGTACTTC	CASSQVAVHYEQYF
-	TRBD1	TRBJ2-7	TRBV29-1	TGCAGCGTTGATTCAATCGGGACAGGGGAGACCGAGCAGTACTTC	CSVDSIGTGETEQYF
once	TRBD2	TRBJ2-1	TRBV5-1	TGCGCCAGCAGCTGGGGGGGACCCATCCATCAAGGCTCCTACAATGAGCAGTTCTTC	CASSWGGPIHQGSYNEQFF
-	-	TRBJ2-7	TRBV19	TGTGCCAGCAGCACCGGAGGACTGTTGGTCGAGCAGTACTTC	CASSTGGLLVEQYF
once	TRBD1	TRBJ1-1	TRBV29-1	TGCAGCGCCCTAGAGGAGGGACAGAGAAAAGCTTTCTTT	CSALEEGQRKAFF
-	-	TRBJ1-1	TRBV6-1	TGTGCCAGCAGGTACAGACCGAACACTGAAGCTTTCTTT	CASRYRPNTEAFF
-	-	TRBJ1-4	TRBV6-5	TGTGCCAGCAGGACAGGAAGAGTAGGGGAAAAACTGTTTTTT	CASRTGRVGEKLFF
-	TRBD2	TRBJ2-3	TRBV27	TGTGCCAGCAGGATCTTTAGCGGGAGAGGGACAGATACGCAGTATTTT	CASRIFSGRGTDTQYF
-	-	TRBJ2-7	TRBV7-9	TGTGCCAGCCGACCGGACACCGGGTACGAGCAGTACTTC	CASRPDTGYEQYF
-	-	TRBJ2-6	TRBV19	TGTGCCAGTAGTATAGATGTAGGAGGCTCTGGGGCCAACGTCCTGACTTTC	CASSIDVGGSGANVLTF
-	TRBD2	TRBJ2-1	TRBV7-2	TGTGCCAGCAGCCCCCGGGAGGCCCACAATGAGCAGTTCTTC	CASSPREAHNEQFF
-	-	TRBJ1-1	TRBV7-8	TGTGCCAGCAGCTTAGGTACGACAGCGAACACTGAAGCTTTCTTT	CASSLGTTANTEAFF